Listed here are 13 T cell receptor beta chains from one sample, sequenced in a study of immune evolution from preneoplasia to lung adenocarcinoma. The assay was immunoSEQ multiplex PCR, and TCRdb's table has in-frame clones only and misses some. Of more than 7,500 clones in the sample, 75% to 85% are singletons; the top ten hold just under 3%. Specimen: FFPE lung adenocarcinoma in situ tissue. These receptors all come from an older person with lung adenocarcinoma.

The gene calls are TRBV7-9 and TRBJ1-2, with D possibly being TRBD1 (6 bases). Germline CDR1 reads SEHNR; CDR2 reads FQNEAQ (reference sequence). The CDR3 is 15 residues long. Trimming stripped 4 bases from V and 4 bases from J, with 16 bases between. CDR3 bases: TGTGCCAGCAGCTGGACGGGGCAGGGGACCTATGGCTACACCTTC. Amino acids: CASSWTGQGTYGYTF.

This chain uses TRBV5-4 with TRBJ2-2; D tentatively fits TRBD1 or TRBD2 (6 bases each). This CDR3 is 16 amino acids long. V lost 2 bases, J lost 0 bases, and 11 bases lay in between. CDR1 and CDR2 (germline): SGHNT, YYREEE (reference sequence). The CDR3 DNA sequence: TGTGCCAGCAGCTTCGGAGGGGGAGCGAACACCGGGGAGCTGTTTTTT. This codes for CASSFGGGANTGELFF. Full variable domain (outside the CDR3, taken from reference TRBV5-4 and TRBJ2-2): ETGVTQSPTHLIKTRGQQVTLRCSSQSGHNTVSWYQQALGQGPQFIFQYYREEENGRGNFPPRFSGLQFPNYSSELNVNALELDDSALYLCASSFGGGANTGELFFGEGSRLTVL.

The chain uses TRBV11-2 and TRBJ2-7, with D hard to call. Germline CDR1 and CDR2: SGHAT and FQNNGV. The CDR3 length is 12 residues. Trimming removed 5 bases at V and 3 bases at J, with 8 bases between. CDR3: CASSPPNYEQYF. DNA of the CDR3: TGTGCCAGCAGCCCCCCCAACTACGAGCAGTACTTC. Variable domain in full (rest from reference TRBV11-2 and TRBJ2-7): EAGVAQSPRYKIIEKRQSVAFWCNPISGHATLYWYQQILGQGPKLLIQFQNNGVVDDSQLPKDRFSAERLKGVDSTLKIQPAKLEDSAVYLCASSPPNYEQYFGPGTRLTVT.

This chain joins TRBV27 and TRBJ2-7; 12 bases align to TRBD2. Germline CDR1 reads MNHEY; CDR2 reads SMNVEV (reference sequence). The CDR3 runs 14 residues. V lost 5 bases, J lost 6 bases, and 5 bases stayed unmatched. CDR3 region: CASSVLAGGAEQYF. In DNA, the CDR3 is TGTGCCAGCAGTGTACTAGCGGGAGGTGCCGAGCAGTACTTC.

This clone was detected only once. The chain employs TRBV11-2 and TRBJ2-3; a possible D gene is TRBD2 (5 bases). The CDR3 is 15 amino acids. Germline lookup yields CDR1 SGHAT and CDR2 FQNNGV. Trimming pared 5 bases from V and 2 bases from J, leaving 14 bases between. The CDR3 reads CASSPGWGSTDTQYF. The CDR3 region has the DNA TGTGCCAGCAGCCCGGGATGGGGTTCCACAGATACGCAGTATTTT.

The genes are TRBV5-5 and TRBJ1-4; D remains ambiguous. CDR3 length: 12 residues. The germline V gene has CDR1 SGHKS and CDR2 YYEKEE (reference sequence). V was pared by 4 bases and J by 10 bases, with 11 bases between. The CDR3 bases are TGTGCCAGCAGCCCCTCCGTGGCAAAACTGTTTTTT. Protein: CASSPSVAKLFF.

The chain combines TRBV5-4 with TRBJ1-1; D is ambiguous. Germline-derived CDR1 and CDR2 are SGHNT and YYREEE (reference sequence). V shed 3 bases and J shed 5 bases, with 14 bases lying between them. The CDR3 is 14 residues long. The CDR3 here is CASSSGEGSTEAFF. The DNA for the CDR3 is TGTGCCAGCAGCTCTGGCGAGGGCAGTACTGAAGCTTTCTTT.

The chain couples TRBV28 to TRBJ1-4; D gene ambiguous. Trimming took 4 bases from V and 6 from J, leaving 12 bases between them. The CDR3 consists of 14 residues. Germline V lookup: CDR1 MDHEN, CDR2 SYDVKM. The CDR3 DNA follows: TGTGCCAGCAGTTATTCGGGTCTTGATGAAAAACTGTTTTTT. Its protein product is CASSYSGLDEKLFF.

This chain links TRBV6-6 with TRBJ2-3; TRBD2 matches 9 bases. J gave up 4 bases and V 7 bases, and 12 bases lay outside the gene matches. Germline V gives CDR1 MNHNY, CDR2 SVGAGI (reference sequence). This CDR3 comprises 16 residues. The CDR3 region is CASTYLAGVSPDTQYF. The CDR3 nucleotides read TGTGCCAGCACCTATTTAGCGGGGGTCTCGCCAGATACGCAGTATTTT.

This chain joins TRBV6-1 and TRBJ1-2; TRBD1 matches at 8 bases. The CDR3 runs to 14 residues. Trimming removed 3 bases from V and 3 bases from J; junction bases left unmatched: 3. Germline values: CDR1 MNHNS, CDR2 SASEGT. The chain's CDR3 is CASSDRGPYYGYTF. The CDR3 nucleotides read TGTGCCAGCAGTGACAGGGGGCCCTACTATGGCTACACCTTC.

V usage is TRBV28 and J usage is TRBJ1-2; D is unclear. V dropped 6 bases and J dropped 7 bases, with 15 bases sitting between them. Germline CDR1 is MDHEN and CDR2 is SYDVKM. CDR3 length: 13 residues. This CDR3 reads CASRPPSPVGYTF. The CDR3 nucleotides read TGTGCCAGCAGACCCCCCTCCCCAGTTGGCTACACCTTC.

A few counts support this clone. J is TRBJ2-1 and V is TRBV6-4; D may be TRBD2 (5 bases). V was cut by 0 bases and J by 6 bases, with 9 bases left in between. The CDR3 spans 14 residues. Germline CDR1 and CDR2: MRHNA and SNTAGT. This CDR3 reads CASSDSSGSNEQFF. CDR3 nucleotides: TGTGCCAGCAGTGACTCGTCGGGATCCAATGAGCAGTTCTTC.

The CDR3 sequence: CAWSPVGGSGGQPQHF. The CDR3 coding sequence is TGTGCCTGGAGCCCGGTTGGAGGCAGCGGCGGTCAGCCCCAGCATTTT. The rearrangement links TRBV30 to TRBJ1-5, with unresolved D. The CDR3 length is 16 residues. Germline assignment: CDR1 GTSNPN and CDR2 SVGIG (reference sequence). The V end was cut by 3 bases, the J end by 6 bases, with 21 bases between.